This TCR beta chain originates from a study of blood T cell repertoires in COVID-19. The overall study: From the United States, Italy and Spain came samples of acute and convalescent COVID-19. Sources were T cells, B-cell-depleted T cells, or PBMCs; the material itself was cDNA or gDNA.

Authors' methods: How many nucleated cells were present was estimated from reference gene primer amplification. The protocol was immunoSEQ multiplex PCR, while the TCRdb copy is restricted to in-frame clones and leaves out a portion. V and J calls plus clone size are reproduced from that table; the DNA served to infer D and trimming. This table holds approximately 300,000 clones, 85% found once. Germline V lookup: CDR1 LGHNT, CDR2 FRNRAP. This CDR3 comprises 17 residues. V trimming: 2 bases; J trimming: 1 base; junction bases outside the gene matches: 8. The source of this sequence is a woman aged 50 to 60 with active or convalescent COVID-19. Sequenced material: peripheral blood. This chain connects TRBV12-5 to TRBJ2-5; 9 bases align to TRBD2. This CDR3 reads CASGLPTEREVQETQYF. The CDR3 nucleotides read TGTGCTAGTGGTTTGCCCACCGAGCGGGAGGTCCAAGAGACCCAGTACTTC. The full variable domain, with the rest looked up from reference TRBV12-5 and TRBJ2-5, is DARVTQTPRHKVTEMGQEVTMRCQPILGHNTVFWYRQTMMQGLELLAYFRNRAPLDDSGMPKDRFSAEMPDATLATLKIQPSEPRDSAVYFCASGLPTEREVQETQYFGPGTRLLVL.